This T cell receptor beta chain originates from a study of blood T cell repertoires in COVID-19. Study in general: In each case, the material was cDNA or gDNA derived from T cells, B-cell-depleted T cells, or PBMCs.

In the study's own analysis: Estimates of nucleated cell counts were drawn from the amplification of reference gene primers. The protocol was immunoSEQ multiplex PCR, while the TCRdb copy is restricted to in-frame clones and leaves out a portion. Clone size and the V and J calls come from that table; the DNA yielded D and trimming. The sample consists of 90,000 or so clones, about 84% of them appearing once. This clone is a singleton in its sample. Germline V gene data show CDR1 as SGDLS and CDR2 as YYNGEE. The CDR3 is made up of 12 amino acids. V lost 0 bases, J lost 5 bases, and 4 bases lay in between.

The specimen sequenced was peripheral blood. The chain carries TRBV9 and TRBJ2-3; D is unclear. This sequence originates from a middle-aged man with active COVID-19. The CDR3 DNA is TGTGCCAGCAGCGTAGGGAGAGATACGCAGTATTTT. This encodes CASSVGRDTQYF.